This TCR beta chain originates from a study of blood T cell repertoires in COVID-19. At the level of the study: There were acute and convalescent COVID-19 samples, and they came from the United States, Italy and Spain. Sources were T cells, B-cell-depleted T cells, or PBMCs; the material itself was cDNA or gDNA.

In the source study's methods: Reference gene primer amplification in the assay estimated nucleated cell counts. The data were produced by immunoSEQ multiplex PCR, yet TCRdb's version contains in-frame clones alone and is incomplete. V, J and clone size are taken as reported in that table, and D and trimming were inferred from the DNA itself. The data show 270,000 or so clones, 65% to 90% seen once. Germline lookup yields CDR1 MNHNY and CDR2 SVGAGI (reference sequence). The V end lost 2 bases, the J end lost 2 bases, and 12 bases lay between the germline ends. This CDR3 comprises 15 residues. This TCR came from a woman aged 55-75 years with active or convalescent COVID-19. Material for sequencing was peripheral blood. This chain links TRBV6-6 with TRBJ1-2; D is unclear. CDR3 region: CASSYGIQLNYGYTF. For the CDR3, the DNA is TGTGCCAGCAGTTACGGCATCCAATTAAACTATGGCTACACCTTC.